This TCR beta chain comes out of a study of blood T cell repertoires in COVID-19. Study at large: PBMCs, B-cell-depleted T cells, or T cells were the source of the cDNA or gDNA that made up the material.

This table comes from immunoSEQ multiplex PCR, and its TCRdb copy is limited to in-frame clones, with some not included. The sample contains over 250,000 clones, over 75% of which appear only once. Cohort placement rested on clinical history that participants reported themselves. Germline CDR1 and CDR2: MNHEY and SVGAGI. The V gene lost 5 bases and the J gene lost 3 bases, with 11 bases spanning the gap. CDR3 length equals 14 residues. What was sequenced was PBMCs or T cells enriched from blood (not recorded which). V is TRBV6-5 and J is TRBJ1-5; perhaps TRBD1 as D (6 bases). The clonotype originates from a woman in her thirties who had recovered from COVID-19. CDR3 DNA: TGTGCCAGCAGTCCGGACAGACCCAATCAGCCCCAGCATTTT. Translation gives CASSPDRPNQPQHF.